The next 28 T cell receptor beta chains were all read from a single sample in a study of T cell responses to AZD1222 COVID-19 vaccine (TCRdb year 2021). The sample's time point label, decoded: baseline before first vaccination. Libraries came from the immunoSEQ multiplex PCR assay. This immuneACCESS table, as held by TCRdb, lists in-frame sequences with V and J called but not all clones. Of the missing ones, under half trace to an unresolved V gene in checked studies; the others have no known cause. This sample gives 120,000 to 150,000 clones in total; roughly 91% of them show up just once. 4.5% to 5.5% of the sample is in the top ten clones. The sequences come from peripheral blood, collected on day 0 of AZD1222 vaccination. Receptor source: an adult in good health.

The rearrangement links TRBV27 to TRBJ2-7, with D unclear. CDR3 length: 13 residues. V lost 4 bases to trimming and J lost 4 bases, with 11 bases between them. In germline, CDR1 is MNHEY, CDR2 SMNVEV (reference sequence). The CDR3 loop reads CASSSTRTYEQYF. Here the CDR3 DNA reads TGTGCCAGCAGTTCGACAAGAACATACGAGCAGTACTTC.

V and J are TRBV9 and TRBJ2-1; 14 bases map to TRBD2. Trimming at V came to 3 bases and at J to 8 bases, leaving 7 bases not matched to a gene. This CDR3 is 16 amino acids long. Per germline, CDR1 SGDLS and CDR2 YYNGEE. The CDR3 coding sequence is TGTGCCAGCAGCGCAAGACTAGCGGGAGGGGTTGATGAGCAGTTCTTC. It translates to CASSARLAGGVDEQFF.

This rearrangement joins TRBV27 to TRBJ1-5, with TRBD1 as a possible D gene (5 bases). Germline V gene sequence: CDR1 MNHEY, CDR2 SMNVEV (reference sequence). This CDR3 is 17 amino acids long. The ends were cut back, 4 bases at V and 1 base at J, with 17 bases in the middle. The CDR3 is CASSSAVGTDSNQPQHF. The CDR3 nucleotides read TGTGCCAGCAGTTCCGCCGTTGGGACTGACAGCAATCAGCCCCAGCATTTT.

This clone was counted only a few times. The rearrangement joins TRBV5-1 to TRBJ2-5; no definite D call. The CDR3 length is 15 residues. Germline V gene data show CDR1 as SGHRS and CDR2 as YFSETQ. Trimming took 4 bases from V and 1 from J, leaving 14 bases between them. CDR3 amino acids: CASSPPGSGQETQYF. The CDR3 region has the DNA TGCGCCAGCAGCCCCCCAGGAAGTGGCCAAGAGACCCAGTACTTC.

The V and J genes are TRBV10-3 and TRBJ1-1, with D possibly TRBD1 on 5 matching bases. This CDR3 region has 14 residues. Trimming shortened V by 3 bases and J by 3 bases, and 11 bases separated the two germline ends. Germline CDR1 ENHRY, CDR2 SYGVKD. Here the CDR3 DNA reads TGTGCCATCAGTGAAGGGACCTTTTACACTGAAGCTTTCTTT. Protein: CAISEGTFYTEAFF.

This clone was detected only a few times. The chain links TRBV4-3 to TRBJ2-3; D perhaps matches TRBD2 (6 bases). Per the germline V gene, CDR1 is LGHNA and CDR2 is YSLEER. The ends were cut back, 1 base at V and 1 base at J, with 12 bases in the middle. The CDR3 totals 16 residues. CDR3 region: CASSQALASGTDTQYF. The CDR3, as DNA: TGCGCCAGCAGCCAAGCGTTGGCTAGCGGCACAGATACGCAGTATTTT.

The CDR3 DNA reads as TGTGCCAGCACTAGGGGGAGATCCTCTTCGTCCTCTGGGGCCAACGTCCTGACTTTC. It codes for CASTRGRSSSSSGANVLTF. The rearrangement links TRBV7-2 to TRBJ2-6, with D tentatively TRBD1 (6 bases). CDR3 length: 19 amino acids. The V gene's germline CDR1 is SGHTA and CDR2 FQGNSA. Trimming removed 7 bases from V and 0 bases from J, with 22 bases in between.

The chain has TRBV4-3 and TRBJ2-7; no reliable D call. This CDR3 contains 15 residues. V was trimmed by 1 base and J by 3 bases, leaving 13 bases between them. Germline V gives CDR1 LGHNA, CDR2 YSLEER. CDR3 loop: CASSQGLVTLYEQYF. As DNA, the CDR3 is TGCGCCAGCAGCCAAGGTCTGGTCACCCTCTACGAGCAGTACTTC.

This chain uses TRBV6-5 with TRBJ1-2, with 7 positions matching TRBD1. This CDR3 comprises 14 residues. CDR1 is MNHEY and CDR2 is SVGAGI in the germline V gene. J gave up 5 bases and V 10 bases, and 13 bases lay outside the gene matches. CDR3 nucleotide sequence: TGTGCCACCTTTTGGACAGGCTCATTTTATGGCTACACCTTC. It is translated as CATFWTGSFYGYTF.

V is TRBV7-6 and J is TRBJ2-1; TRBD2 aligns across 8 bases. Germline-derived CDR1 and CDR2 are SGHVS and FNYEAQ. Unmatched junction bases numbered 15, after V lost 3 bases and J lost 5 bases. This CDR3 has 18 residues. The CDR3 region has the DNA TGTGCCAGCAGCTTCAGCATCCTTCGGGGGGGGGCCAACAATGAGCAGTTCTTC. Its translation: CASSFSILRGGANNEQFF.

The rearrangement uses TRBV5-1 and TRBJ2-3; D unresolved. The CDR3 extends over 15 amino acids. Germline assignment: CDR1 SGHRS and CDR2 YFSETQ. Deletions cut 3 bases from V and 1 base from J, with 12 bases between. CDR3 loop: CASSSGSGGTDTQYF. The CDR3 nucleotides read TGCGCCAGCAGCTCGGGTTCTGGCGGCACAGATACGCAGTATTTT.

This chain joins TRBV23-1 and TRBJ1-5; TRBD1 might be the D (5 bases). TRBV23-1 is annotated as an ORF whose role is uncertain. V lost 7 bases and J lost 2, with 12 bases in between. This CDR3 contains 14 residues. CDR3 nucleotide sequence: TGCGCCAGCACTGGGGGGGTTGGCAATCAGCCCCAGCATTTT. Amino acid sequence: CASTGGVGNQPQHF.

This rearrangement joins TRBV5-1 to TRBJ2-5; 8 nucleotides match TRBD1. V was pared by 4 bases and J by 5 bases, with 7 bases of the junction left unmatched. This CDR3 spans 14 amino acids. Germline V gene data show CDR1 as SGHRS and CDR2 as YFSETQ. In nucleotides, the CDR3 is TGCGCCAGCAGCCCCGGACAGGGTGGGGAGACCCAGTACTTC. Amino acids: CASSPGQGGETQYF.

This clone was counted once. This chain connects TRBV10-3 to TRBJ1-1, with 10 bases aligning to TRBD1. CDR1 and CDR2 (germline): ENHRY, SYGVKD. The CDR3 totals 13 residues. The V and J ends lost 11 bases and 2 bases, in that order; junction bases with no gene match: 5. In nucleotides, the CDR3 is TGTGCCGGGGGACAGGGGATCAACACTGAAGCTTTCTTT. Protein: CAGGQGINTEAFF.

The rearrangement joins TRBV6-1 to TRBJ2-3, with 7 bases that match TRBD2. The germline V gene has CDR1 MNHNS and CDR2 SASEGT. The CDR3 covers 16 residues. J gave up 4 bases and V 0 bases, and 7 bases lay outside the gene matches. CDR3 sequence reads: CASSEALAGRADTQYF. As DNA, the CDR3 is TGTGCCAGCAGTGAAGCGCTGGCAGGGAGGGCAGATACGCAGTATTTT.

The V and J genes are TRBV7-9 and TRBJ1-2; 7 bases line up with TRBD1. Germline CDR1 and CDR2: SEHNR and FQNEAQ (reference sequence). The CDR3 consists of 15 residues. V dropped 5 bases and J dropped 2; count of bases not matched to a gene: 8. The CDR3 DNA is TGTGCCAGCAGCATCGACAGGGAGGGGAACTATGGCTACACCTTC. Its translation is CASSIDREGNYGYTF.

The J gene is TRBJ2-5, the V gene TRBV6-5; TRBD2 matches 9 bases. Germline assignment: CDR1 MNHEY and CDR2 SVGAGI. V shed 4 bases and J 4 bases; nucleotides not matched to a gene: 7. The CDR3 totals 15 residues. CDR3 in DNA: TGTGCCAGCAGTTCCACCCTAGCGGGGTTAGAGACCCAGTACTTC. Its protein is CASSSTLAGLETQYF.

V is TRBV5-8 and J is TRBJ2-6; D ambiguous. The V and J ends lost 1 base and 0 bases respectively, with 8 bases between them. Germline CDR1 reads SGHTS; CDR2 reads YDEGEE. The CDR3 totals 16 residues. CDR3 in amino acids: CASSLRRSSGANVLTF. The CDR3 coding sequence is TGTGCCAGCAGCTTGAGACGGAGCTCTGGGGCCAACGTCCTGACTTTC. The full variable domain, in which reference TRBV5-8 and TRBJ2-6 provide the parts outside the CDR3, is EAGVTQSPTHLIKTRGQQATLRCSPISGHTSVYWYQQALGLGLQFLLWYDEGEERNRGNFPPRFSGRQFPNYSSELNVNALELEDSALYLCASSLRRSSGANVLTFGAGSRLTVL.

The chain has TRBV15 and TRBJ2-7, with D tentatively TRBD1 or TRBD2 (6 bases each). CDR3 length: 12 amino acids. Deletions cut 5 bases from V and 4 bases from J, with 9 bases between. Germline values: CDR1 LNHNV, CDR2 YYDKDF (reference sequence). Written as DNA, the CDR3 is TGTGCCACCAGCGAGGGGGGTTACGAGCAGTACTTC. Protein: CATSEGGYEQYF.

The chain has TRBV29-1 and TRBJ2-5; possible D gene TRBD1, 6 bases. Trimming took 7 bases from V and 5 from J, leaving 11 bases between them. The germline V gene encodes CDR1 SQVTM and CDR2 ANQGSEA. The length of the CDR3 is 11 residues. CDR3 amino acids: CSARGRETQYF. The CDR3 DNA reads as TGCAGCGCCAGGGGTCGGGAGACCCAGTACTTC.

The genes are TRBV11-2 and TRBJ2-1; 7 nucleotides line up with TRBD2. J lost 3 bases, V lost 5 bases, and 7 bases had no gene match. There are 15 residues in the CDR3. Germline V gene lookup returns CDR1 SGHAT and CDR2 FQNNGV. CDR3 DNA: TGTGCCAGCAGCCGTGGCAGCGGGGACTACAATGAGCAGTTCTTC. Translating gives CASSRGSGDYNEQFF. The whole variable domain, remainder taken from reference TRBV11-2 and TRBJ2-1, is EAGVAQSPRYKIIEKRQSVAFWCNPISGHATLYWYQQILGQGPKLLIQFQNNGVVDDSQLPKDRFSAERLKGVDSTLKIQPAKLEDSAVYLCASSRGSGDYNEQFFGPGTRLTVL.

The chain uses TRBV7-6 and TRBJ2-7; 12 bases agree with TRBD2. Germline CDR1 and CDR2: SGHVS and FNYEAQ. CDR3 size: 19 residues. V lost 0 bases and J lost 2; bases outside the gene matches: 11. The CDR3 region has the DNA TGTGCCAGCAGCTTAGCGTGGGCGCAACTAGCGGGAGGACCCTACGAGCAGTACTTC. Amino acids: CASSLAWAQLAGGPYEQYF.

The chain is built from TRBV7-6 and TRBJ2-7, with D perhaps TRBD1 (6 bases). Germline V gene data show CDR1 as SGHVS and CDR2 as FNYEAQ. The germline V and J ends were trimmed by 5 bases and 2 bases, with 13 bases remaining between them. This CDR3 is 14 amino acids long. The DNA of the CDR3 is TGTGCCAGCAGCCCCCGGTCAGGGGCCTACGAGCAGTACTTC. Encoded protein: CASSPRSGAYEQYF.

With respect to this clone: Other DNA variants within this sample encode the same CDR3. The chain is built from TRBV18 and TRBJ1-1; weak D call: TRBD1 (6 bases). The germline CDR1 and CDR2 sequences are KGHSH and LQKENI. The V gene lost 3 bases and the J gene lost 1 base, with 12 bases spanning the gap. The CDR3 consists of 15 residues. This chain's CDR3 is CASSPPGQTNTEAFF. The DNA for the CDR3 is TGTGCCAGCTCACCCCCAGGACAGACGAACACTGAAGCTTTCTTT.

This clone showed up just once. The CDR3 spells CASSLLQGENTEAFF. The DNA for the CDR3 is TGTGCCAGCTCACTACTACAGGGGGAGAACACTGAAGCTTTCTTT. The chain joins TRBV18 to TRBJ1-1; 8 bases are a match to TRBD1. The length of the CDR3 is 15 residues. The J segment lost 1 base and the V segment lost 4 bases, leaving 5 bases of the junction unmatched. The germline CDR1 and CDR2 sequences are KGHSH and LQKENI.

CDR3 in amino acids: CAWRQGTHEQYF. The CDR3, as DNA: TGTGCCTGGAGGCAGGGAACCCACGAGCAGTACTTC. The V gene is TRBV30, the J gene TRBJ2-7; tentative D call: TRBD1 (5 bases). V lost 3 bases and J lost 5, with 11 bases in between. CDR3 size: 12 residues. CDR1 and CDR2 (germline): GTSNPN, SVGIG (reference sequence).

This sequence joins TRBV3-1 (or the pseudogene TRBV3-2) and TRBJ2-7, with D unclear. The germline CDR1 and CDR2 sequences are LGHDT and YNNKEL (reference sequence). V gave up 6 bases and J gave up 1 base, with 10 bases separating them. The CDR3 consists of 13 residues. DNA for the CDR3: TGTGCCAGCAGTGGGCCTTCTTCCTACGAGCAGTACTTC. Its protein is CASSGPSSYEQYF.

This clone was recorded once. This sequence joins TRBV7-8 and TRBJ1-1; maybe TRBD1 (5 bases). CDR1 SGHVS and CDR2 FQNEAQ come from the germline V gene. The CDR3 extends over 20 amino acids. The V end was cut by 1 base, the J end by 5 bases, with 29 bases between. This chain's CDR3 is CASSLGRRARRGGGFTEAFF. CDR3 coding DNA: TGTGCCAGCAGCTTAGGGAGGAGAGCCCGAAGGGGCGGGGGTTTTACTGAAGCTTTCTTT.